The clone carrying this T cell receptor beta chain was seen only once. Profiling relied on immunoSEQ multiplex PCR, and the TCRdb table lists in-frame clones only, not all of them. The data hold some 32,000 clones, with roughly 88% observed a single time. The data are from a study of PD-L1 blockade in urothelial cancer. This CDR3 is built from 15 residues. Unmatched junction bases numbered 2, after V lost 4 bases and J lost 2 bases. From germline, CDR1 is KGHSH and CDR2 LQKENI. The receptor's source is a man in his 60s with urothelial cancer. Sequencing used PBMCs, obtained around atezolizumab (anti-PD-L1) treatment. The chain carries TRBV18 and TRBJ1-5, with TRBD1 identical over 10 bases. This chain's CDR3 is CASSLGTGGNQPQHF. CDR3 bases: TGTGCCAGCTCACTTGGGACAGGGGGCAATCAGCCCCAGCATTTT.